The 17 T cell receptor beta chains below all came from one sample that was sequenced in a study of T cell responses to AZD1222 COVID-19 vaccine. The table came from immunoSEQ multiplex PCR; TCRdb's copy has only in-frame clones and leaves some out. The sample includes 150,000 to 200,000 clones, 92% of them seen just once. The material sequenced was peripheral blood, taken 28 days after the second AZD1222 dose. The origin of the receptors is an adult who received the AZD1222 COVID-19 vaccine.

The chain uses TRBV20-1 and TRBJ2-1, with a possible D match to TRBD2 (7 bases). V was shortened by 3 bases and J by 10 bases, with 16 bases between the two germline ends. The CDR3 totals 13 residues. Germline CDR1 reads DFQATT; CDR2 reads SNEGSKA (reference sequence). In DNA form, the CDR3 reads TGCAGTGCTAGTTTCGGGGGGCTGGGGGAGCAGTTCTTC. Its protein is CSASFGGLGEQFF.

J is TRBJ1-5 and V is TRBV2; TRBD1 agrees at 8 bases. V was pared by 5 bases and J by 1 base, with 10 bases of the junction left unmatched. Germline CDR1 reads SNHLY; CDR2 reads FYNNEI. The CDR3 contains 17 residues. The CDR3 is CASSRRQGQGSNQPQHF. In DNA, the CDR3 is TGTGCCAGCAGTCGGAGACAGGGGCAAGGGAGCAATCAGCCCCAGCATTTT.

The gene calls are TRBV7-4 and TRBJ1-3; D gene uncertain. Germline V gives CDR1 SGHVT, CDR2 SQSDAQ. The CDR3 is 18 residues long. Trimming pared 5 bases from V and 0 bases from J, leaving 20 bases between. The CDR3 here is CASSIDPRRTGSGNTIYF. The CDR3 nucleotides are TGTGCCAGCAGCATTGACCCTCGGCGGACTGGCTCTGGAAACACCATATATTTT.

The V call is TRBV19, the J call TRBJ1-2; D is ambiguous. The CDR3 loop spans 12 amino acids. Trimming cost V 6 bases and J 2 bases, with 7 bases left between them. Germline V gene lookup returns CDR1 LNHDA and CDR2 SQIVND (reference sequence). CDR3 nucleotide sequence: TGTGCCAGTAGAAGCCCGAACTATGGCTACACCTTC. It is translated as CASRSPNYGYTF.

This chain uses TRBV10-3 with TRBJ1-2; D not resolved. CDR3 length equals 13 residues. CDR1 and CDR2 from the germline V gene are ENHRY and SYGVKD. With 3 bases removed from V and 0 bases from J, the gap between germline ends came to 5 bases. CDR3 residues: CAISEMANYGYTF. CDR3 coding DNA: TGTGCCATCAGTGAAATGGCTAACTATGGCTACACCTTC.

This chain joins TRBV29-1 and TRBJ1-1, with D uncertain. The length of the CDR3 is 12 residues. The germline CDR1 and CDR2 sequences are SQVTM and ANQGSEA. V dropped 5 bases and J dropped 1 base, with 8 bases sitting between them. The CDR3 DNA follows: TGCAGCGTTAGGCCTACGAACACTGAAGCTTTCTTT. It yields the protein CSVRPTNTEAFF.

J is TRBJ2-1 and V is TRBV19; D is uncertain. The CDR3 is 16 residues long. CDR1 is LNHDA, CDR2 SQIVND, per germline (reference sequence). Trimming stripped 3 bases from V and 0 bases from J, with 12 bases between. CDR3 nucleotide sequence: TGTGCCAGTAGTATCTCCCAGCTGCCCTCCTACAATGAGCAGTTCTTC. Protein sequence: CASSISQLPSYNEQFF.

The chain joins TRBV5-1 to TRBJ1-4; 10 nucleotides match TRBD1. The CDR3 contains 14 residues. Germline V gene sequence: CDR1 SGHRS, CDR2 YFSETQ. V trimming: 4 bases; J trimming: 6 bases; junction bases outside the gene matches: 3. In DNA, the CDR3 is TGCGCCAGCAGCCCCGGGACAGGGGATGAAAAACTGTTTTTT. Residues: CASSPGTGDEKLFF.

This clone was observed a single time. The junction differs from germline at one of its ends, possibly a read error. This chain connects TRBV27 to TRBJ2-1, with D possibly TRBD1 on 5 matching bases. The CDR3 length is 16 residues. CDR1 and CDR2 (germline): MNHEY, SMNVEV (reference sequence). CDR3 sequence (DNA): TGTGCCAGCAGCTTATTGAGCAGGGAATTCTACAATGAGCAGTTCTTC. Translated, it gives CASSLLSREFYNEQFF.

The chain recombines TRBV13 with TRBJ1-2, with no clear D. Germline CDR1 reads PRHDT; CDR2 reads FYEKMQ (reference sequence). CDR3 length: 13 amino acids. Trimming pared 4 bases from V and 8 bases from J, leaving 14 bases between. The CDR3 nucleotides are TGTGCCAGCAGCTCGCCGCCCTGGGGAGGCTACACCTTC. Its translation: CASSSPPWGGYTF.

This clone was found a few times. This chain joins TRBV6-1 and TRBJ2-7; D gene uncertain. Germline V gene sequence: CDR1 MNHNS, CDR2 SASEGT. This CDR3 contains 12 residues. V shed 5 bases and J shed 2 bases, with 7 bases lying between them. CDR3 amino acids: CASSPLAYEQYF. CDR3 coding DNA: TGTGCCAGCAGTCCTCTCGCCTACGAGCAGTACTTC.

The CDR3 DNA reads TGTGCCAGCAGTACCCTACAGGGGGCACTTGGCTACACCTTC. Translated, it gives CASSTLQGALGYTF. The rearrangement links TRBV27 to TRBJ1-2, with 9 bases lining up with TRBD1. Germline trimming cut 5 bases from V and 7 bases from J; bases unmatched to any gene: 8. The CDR3 covers 14 residues. Germline V lookup: CDR1 MNHEY, CDR2 SMNVEV (reference sequence).

CDR3 region: CASSLGRTGEETQYF. The CDR3 nucleotides read TGCGCCAGCAGCTTGGGGAGGACAGGGGAAGAGACCCAGTACTTC. The chain joins TRBV5-1 to TRBJ2-5, with 9 nucleotides matching TRBD1. The V gene's germline CDR1 is SGHRS and CDR2 YFSETQ. V lost 0 bases and J lost 3; bases outside the gene matches: 3. The CDR3 is 15 amino acids.

The chain employs TRBV2 and TRBJ1-4; 7 positions agree with TRBD1. Germline V gene lookup returns CDR1 SNHLY and CDR2 FYNNEI. The CDR3 sequence is 16 residues long. V lost 2 bases, J lost 3 bases, and 6 bases stayed unmatched. CDR3 in amino acids: CASSEQGQGANEKLFF. CDR3 coding DNA: TGTGCCAGCAGTGAACAGGGGCAGGGGGCTAATGAAAAACTGTTTTTT. Using reference TRBV2 and TRBJ1-4 for the parts outside the CDR3, the full variable domain is EPEVTQTPSHQVTQMGQEVILRCVPISNHLYFYWYRQILGQKVEFLVSFYNNEISEKSEIFDDQFSVERPDGSNFTLKIRSTKLEDSAMYFCASSEQGQGANEKLFFGSGTQLSVL.

The rearrangement links TRBV5-1 to TRBJ2-7; 8 bases match TRBD1. Germline CDR1 SGHRS, CDR2 YFSETQ. Trimming removed 4 bases from V and 4 bases from J; junction bases left unmatched: 10. The CDR3 loop spans 15 amino acids. The CDR3: CASSTGTGPNYEQYF. As DNA, the CDR3 is TGCGCCAGCAGCACCGGGACAGGACCCAATTACGAGCAGTACTTC.

This clone came up once. The chain combines TRBV2 with TRBJ2-5; D ambiguous. CDR1 is SNHLY and CDR2 is FYNNEI in the germline V gene. V lost 0 bases to trimming and J lost 1 base, with 6 bases between them. This CDR3 has 14 amino acids. CDR3: CASSEAGFQETQYF. DNA of the CDR3: TGTGCCAGCAGTGAAGCAGGGTTCCAAGAGACCCAGTACTTC.

The chain recombines TRBV6-5 with TRBJ1-5; no reliable D call. V lost 6 bases, J lost 7 bases, and 13 bases lay in between. Per germline, CDR1 MNHEY and CDR2 SVGAGI. The CDR3 loop spans 13 amino acids. The CDR3 DNA sequence: TGTGCCAGCAGCTCTACAGTGGACCAGCCCCAGCATTTT. It yields the protein CASSSTVDQPQHF.